This T cell receptor (beta chain) was sequenced in a study of blood T cell repertoires in COVID-19. About the research overall: The study drew acute and convalescent COVID-19 samples from the United States, Italy and Spain.

Sequenced by immunoSEQ multiplex PCR; TCRdb stores in-frame clones only, minus some. The profile shows about 240,000 clones, 65% to 90% of them singletons. J was trimmed by 7 bases and V by 0 bases; bases with no gene match: 2. The CDR3 totals 15 residues. Germline CDR1 LNHDA, CDR2 SQIVND (reference sequence). This sequence was found in a woman aged 70-85 years with acute or convalescent COVID-19. The chain is built from TRBV19 and TRBJ2-1; 11 nucleotides align to TRBD2. The sequenced material came from peripheral blood. The CDR3 region is CASSIDASGGNEQFF. As DNA, the CDR3 is TGTGCCAGTAGTATAGATGCTAGCGGGGGGAATGAGCAGTTCTTC.